The 22 T cell receptor beta chains below come from one sample, sequenced in a study of T cell repertoires in cytomegalovirus infection. TCRdb recomputed calls from the reads with MiXCR, one row per CDR3 protein. The sample lists about 830,000 distinct CDR3 sequences; about 33% were seen once. Their recognized antigens are unknown. The material was cultured CD8+ T cells from PBMCs, obtained from culture after CMV antigen stimulation. All receptors come from a human donor in good health (CMV status not recorded). Some clones in this sample may be carry-over from other donors' samples.

The DNA for the CDR3 is TGTGCCAGCAGTTACTCCCCTTTTGAGGAGCCGAACACTGAAGCTTTCTTT. It is translated as CASSYSPFEEPNTEAFF. The V call is TRBV6-6, the J call TRBJ1-1; D remains ambiguous. Germline lookup yields CDR1 MNHNY and CDR2 SVGAGI (reference sequence). V lost 0 bases, J lost 1 base, and 15 bases lay in between. CDR3 length: 17 residues.

This clonotype appeared a few times. This rearrangement joins TRBV7-6 to TRBJ2-1; D call uncertain. The CDR3 is 12 amino acids. Looked up from germline, CDR1 is SGHVS and CDR2 is FNYEAQ. The V gene lost 5 bases and the J gene lost 6 bases, with 8 bases spanning the gap. Here the CDR3 reads CASSPSANEQFF. CDR3 nucleotide sequence: TGTGCCAGCAGCCCCTCAGCCAATGAGCAGTTCTTC.

The V and J genes are TRBV6-6 and TRBJ2-1, with 11 bases matching TRBD2. Looked up from germline, CDR1 is MNHNY and CDR2 is SVGAGI (reference sequence). This CDR3 has 16 amino acids. V lost 2 bases, J lost 4 bases, and 4 bases stayed unmatched. The CDR3 loop reads CASSYNLAGGYNEQFF. For the CDR3, the DNA is TGTGCCAGCAGTTACAACCTAGCGGGGGGATACAATGAGCAGTTCTTC.

V and J are TRBV2 and TRBJ1-2; the match to TRBD1 covers 8 bases. The junction had 10 bases not matched to a gene; V was cut back by 9 bases and J by 7 bases. This CDR3 has 13 residues. Per the germline V gene, CDR1 is SNHLY and CDR2 is FYNNEI. The CDR3 sequence is CARDLGQGGGYTF. The CDR3 coding sequence is TGTGCCAGGGACTTAGGACAGGGTGGTGGCTACACCTTC.

The chain employs TRBV4-3 and TRBJ1-6; no clear D. Per germline, CDR1 LGHNA and CDR2 YSLEER. CDR3 size: 15 residues. Trimming took 4 bases from V and 7 from J, leaving 14 bases between them. The CDR3 loop reads CASSPGISGNSPLHF. DNA of the CDR3: TGCGCCAGCAGCCCGGGAATTTCGGGGAATTCACCCCTCCACTTT.

With regard to this clonotype: One end of the junction varies from germline; a read error may be responsible. The J gene is TRBJ1-2, the V gene TRBV7-9; 9 bases align to TRBD1. The CDR3 contains 16 residues. The germline V gene encodes CDR1 SEHNR and CDR2 FQNEAQ (reference sequence). The CDR3 nucleotides are TGTGTCAGCAGCTTAGTGGAGCCCGGGACAGGGTATGGCTACACCTTC. It encodes CVSSLVEPGTGYGYTF.

This clonotype has at least ten counts. The chain joins TRBV7-9 to TRBJ1-6, with D hard to call. The ends were cut back, 2 bases at V and 7 bases at J, with 18 bases in the middle. CDR3 size: 17 residues. Germline V gives CDR1 SEHNR, CDR2 FQNEAQ (reference sequence). For the CDR3, the DNA is TGTGCCAGCAGCTTAATCGGCACCGGGCCCCCCAATTCACCCCTCCACTTT. Translating it yields CASSLIGTGPPNSPLHF.

This clonotype was seen more than once but under ten times. The chain couples TRBV7-6 to TRBJ2-1, with a weak D call TRBD2 (6 bases). Trimming took off 0 bases at V and 7 bases at J, with 16 bases between the two ends. The CDR3 is 16 amino acids. Germline CDR1 and CDR2: SGHVS and FNYEAQ. The CDR3 reads CASSLAAGLPGNEQFF. The DNA of the CDR3 is TGTGCCAGCAGCTTAGCGGCGGGGTTACCTGGGAATGAGCAGTTCTTC. Full variable domain (rest looked up from reference TRBV7-6 and TRBJ2-1): GAGVSQSPRYKVTKRGQDVALRCDPISGHVSLYWYRQALGQGPEFLTYFNYEAQQDKSGLPNDRFSAERPEGSISTLTIQRTEQRDSAMYRCASSLAAGLPGNEQFFGPGTRLTVL.

The CDR3 sequence is CAISESRGSHETQYF. The CDR3 bases are TGTGCCATCAGTGAGTCAAGGGGTTCACACGAGACCCAGTACTTC. This chain connects TRBV10-3 to TRBJ2-5, with TRBD1 as a possible D gene (5 bases). The length of the CDR3 is 15 residues. CDR1 and CDR2 (germline): ENHRY, SYGVKD. Between the trimmed V and J ends, which lost 0 bases and 5 bases, there was a span of 13 bases.

This chain links TRBV28 with TRBJ1-1; possibly TRBD1 for D (6 bases). This CDR3 has 17 amino acids. Per germline, CDR1 MDHEN and CDR2 SYDVKM. Trimming cost V 1 base and J 5 bases, with 20 bases left between them. For the CDR3, the DNA is TGTGCCAGCAGTTTATCTACGGGTTACAGGGTTGGGACTGAAGCTTTCTTT. Translating it yields CASSLSTGYRVGTEAFF.

This clonotype was seen ten or more times. CDR3 protein: CASSFGPNEQFF. The CDR3 DNA follows: TGTGCCAGCAGCTTCGGGCCCAATGAGCAGTTCTTC. The V and J genes are TRBV7-8 and TRBJ2-1; D unclear. The CDR3 is made up of 12 amino acids. Germline loops: CDR1 SGHVS, CDR2 FQNEAQ. Trimming left V 3 bases short and J 6 bases short, with 6 bases between.

There are many counts of this clonotype. The chain uses TRBV13 and TRBJ2-7; TRBD2 might be the D (6 bases). Germline CDR1 and CDR2: PRHDT and FYEKMQ (reference sequence). This CDR3 is built from 13 residues. V was cut by 5 bases and J by 4 bases, with 12 bases left in between. In DNA form, the CDR3 reads TGTGCCAGCAGCGGGACTGGAATTTACGAGCAGTACTTC. The encoded protein is CASSGTGIYEQYF.

This clonotype was seen many times. The genes are TRBV28 and TRBJ1-3; possible D gene TRBD1, 6 bases. The CDR3 has 14 residues. Germline loops: CDR1 MDHEN, CDR2 SYDVKM. Trimming took off 5 bases at V and 4 bases at J, with 12 bases between the two ends. CDR3 nucleotide sequence: TGTGCCAGCAGTATACAGGGACCCGGAAACACCATATATTTT. Encoded protein: CASSIQGPGNTIYF.

In its sample, this clonotype was seen once. V and J are TRBV3-1 and TRBJ2-1; unclear D gene. V shed 0 bases and J shed 9 bases, with 9 bases lying between them. Germline V gives CDR1 LGHDT, CDR2 YNNKEL (reference sequence). CDR3 length: 13 residues. The CDR3 bases are TGTGCCAGCAGCCAAGATTCTGGCTTTGAGCAGTTCTTC. This translates into CASSQDSGFEQFF.

This clonotype was counted between two and nine times. The rearrangement links TRBV20-1 to TRBJ2-1; perhaps TRBD2 as D (5 bases). Trimming took 6 bases from V and 2 from J, leaving 20 bases between them. The germline V gene encodes CDR1 DFQATT and CDR2 SNEGSKA (reference sequence). This CDR3 region has 16 residues. In DNA form, the CDR3 reads TGCAGTGCCCTTCCTGATTGGGCGGGCACCTACAATGAGCAGTTCTTC. Its translation is CSALPDWAGTYNEQFF.

V is TRBV4-1 and J is TRBJ2-3; 8 nucleotides align to TRBD1. V was pared by 4 bases and J by 2 bases, with 11 bases of the junction left unmatched. Germline CDR1 and CDR2: MGHRA and YSYEKL. The CDR3 length is 17 residues. CDR3 in DNA: TGCGCCAGCAGCCCGTACCCCGGGACAGGAAACACAGATACGCAGTATTTT. The encoded protein is CASSPYPGTGNTDTQYF.

This clonotype was found many times. The chain employs TRBV11-2 and TRBJ2-2; D tentatively fits TRBD1 or TRBD2 (5 bases each). This CDR3 comprises 15 residues. V lost 4 bases and J lost 1, with 10 bases in between. Germline loops: CDR1 SGHAT, CDR2 FQNNGV. CDR3: CASSSRGVNTGELFF. The CDR3, as DNA: TGTGCCAGCAGCTCCCGAGGGGTGAACACCGGGGAGCTGTTTTTT.

The chain is built from TRBV4-1 and TRBJ1-1; D unclear. Germline V gene data show CDR1 as MGHRA and CDR2 as YSYEKL. The CDR3 totals 17 residues. V was trimmed by 1 base and J by 1 base, leaving 16 bases between them. CDR3 region: CASSQGHLSMGNTEAFF. The CDR3 nucleotides are TGCGCCAGCAGCCAAGGTCACTTAAGTATGGGGAACACTGAAGCTTTCTTT.

A few counts support this clonotype. CDR3 DNA sequence: TGTGCCACGCCCGGGGCAGTAGGTGATACGCAGTATTTT. It yields the protein CATPGAVGDTQYF. V is TRBV6-1 and J is TRBJ2-3; D possibly matches TRBD1 or TRBD2 (5 bases each). CDR1 and CDR2 from the germline V gene are MNHNS and SASEGT. V was shortened by 10 bases and J by 6 bases, with 17 bases between the two germline ends. This CDR3 contains 13 residues.

The V call is TRBV4-1, the J call TRBJ2-5; 8 bases agree with TRBD2. Germline assignment: CDR1 MGHRA and CDR2 YSYEKL. This CDR3 is built from 20 residues. The trim removed 0 bases at V and 2 bases at J, leaving 17 bases unmatched. As DNA, the CDR3 is TGCGCCAGCAGCCAAGATGAAGTAGATAGCGGGGCCCTCTTTCAAGAGACCCAGTACTTC. Amino acids: CASSQDEVDSGALFQETQYF.

In regard to this clonotype: A much larger clone is a single base away; this may be a read error. CDR3 coding DNA: TGTGCCAGCAGACCTGGGGGAGAGCGGGGGGTTGATACGCAGTATTTT. It specifies CASRPGGERGVDTQYF. This chain links TRBV6-6 with TRBJ2-3, with 9 bases matching TRBD2. CDR1 is MNHNY, CDR2 SVGAGI, per germline (reference sequence). V shed 6 bases and J 6 bases; nucleotides not matched to a gene: 13. There are 16 residues in the CDR3.

The table lists this clonotype with many counts. This rearrangement joins TRBV27 to TRBJ1-1; unclear D gene. The CDR3 is made up of 15 amino acids. Looked up from germline, CDR1 is MNHEY and CDR2 is SMNVEV (reference sequence). V lost 6 bases and J 0 bases, leaving 14 bases between the germline ends. Here the CDR3 reads CASSPAGRLNTEAFF. CDR3 sequence (DNA): TGTGCCAGCAGCCCTGCGGGGAGGTTGAACACTGAAGCTTTCTTT.